Listed here are 9 T cell receptor beta chains from one sample, sequenced in a study of blood T cells in healthy people across ages (dated by TCRdb to 2014 to 2015). Library construction relied on 5' RACE. Data came from an Illumina HiSeq 2500. A second roughly 6 to 12 cycle PCR used a sample-barcoded 5' primer and a J-beta primer mix. TCRdb reprocessed the public reads (quality trimming at Q25 with fastp, clone calling with MiXCR) and kept in-frame beta chains. Rows with one shared CDR3 protein collapse into an entry with the most common genes and DNA. The sample yields around 1,000,000 distinct CDR3 sequences; almost 25% were counted once. Around 0.75% of the sample goes to the ten largest clones. This same sample was also part of a study on T cells of mothers and their children.

The source material was blood. Receptor source: a girl aged 2-15 years in good health.

This clonotype was counted between two and nine times. This rearrangement joins TRBV29-1 to TRBJ1-2; 9 bases agree with TRBD1. After removal of 6 bases from V and 8 bases from J, the junction contained 10 bases not matched to a gene. The CDR3 length is 13 residues. The germline CDR1 and CDR2 sequences are SQVTM and ANQGSEA. The CDR3, as DNA: TGCAGCGTCCGTCTACAGGGGGCGAAGGGCTACACCTTC. It is translated as CSVRLQGAKGYTF.

This clonotype was picked up a small number of times. The chain uses TRBV3-1 and TRBJ2-1; TRBD2 matches at 14 bases. Losses at the gene ends were 5 bases for V and 10 bases for J; bases not matched to a gene: 7. Germline CDR1 LGHDT, CDR2 YNNKEL (reference sequence). This CDR3 is built from 15 residues. The CDR3 is CASSSGLAGGYEQFF. As DNA, the CDR3 is TGTGCCAGCAGCTCCGGACTAGCGGGAGGCTACGAGCAGTTCTTC.

The V gene is TRBV10-2, the J gene TRBJ1-5, with D unclear. There are 14 residues in the CDR3. V shed 0 bases and J shed 6 bases, with 9 bases lying between them. Germline CDR1 WSHSY, CDR2 SAAADI. CDR3 sequence: CASSESADTQPQHF. The CDR3 DNA follows: TGCGCCAGCAGTGAGTCGGCGGATACTCAGCCCCAGCATTTT.

Only one count was recorded for this clonotype. The V gene is TRBV12-3 or TRBV12-4, the J gene TRBJ2-1; TRBD2 matches at 9 bases. The CDR3 extends over 15 amino acids. V was pared by 1 base and J by 5 bases, with 3 bases of the junction left unmatched. For the CDR3, the DNA is TGTGCCAGCAGTTTAGGGACTAGCGCAAACAATGAGCAGTTCTTC. Amino acid sequence: CASSLGTSANNEQFF.

This clonotype was counted between two and nine times. The CDR3 spells CSATWMNTEAFF. In DNA, the CDR3 is TGCAGCGCGACCTGGATGAACACTGAAGCTTTCTTT. V gene TRBV29-1 combines with J gene TRBJ1-1; no reliable D call. Germline V gene data show CDR1 as SQVTM and CDR2 as ANQGSEA. Between the trimmed V and J ends, which lost 7 bases and 0 bases, there was a span of 9 bases. The CDR3 covers 12 residues.

The V call is TRBV3-1, the J call TRBJ2-1; 8 bases map to TRBD1. Trimming at V came to 4 bases and at J to 0 bases, leaving 14 bases not matched to a gene. The germline V gene has CDR1 LGHDT and CDR2 YNNKEL (reference sequence). The CDR3 runs to 19 residues. As DNA, the CDR3 is TGTGCCAGCAGCCCGCGGACAGGGCTCCTTTTTAGCTCCTACAATGAGCAGTTCTTC. It yields the protein CASSPRTGLLFSSYNEQFF.

The genes are TRBV28 and TRBJ2-6; 11 bases agree with TRBD2. The CDR3 is made up of 20 amino acids. Germline assignment: CDR1 MDHEN and CDR2 SYDVKM. The ends lost 6 bases at V and 0 bases at J; junction bases unmatched: 13. CDR3 bases: TGTGCCAGCAGCCCCACTAGCGGGAGTTTTCTTAACTCTGGGGCCAACGTCCTGACTTTC. Translating it yields CASSPTSGSFLNSGANVLTF.

The rearrangement links TRBV4-1 to TRBJ2-7; TRBD2 might be the D (5 bases). Germline loops: CDR1 MGHRA, CDR2 YSYEKL. V lost 0 bases and J 11 bases, leaving 11 bases between the germline ends. The length of the CDR3 is 12 residues. Here the CDR3 reads CASSQDWGEKYF. The CDR3 DNA is TGCGCCAGCAGCCAAGACTGGGGAGAGAAGTACTTC.

The sample holds a few counts of this clonotype. This rearrangement joins TRBV15 to TRBJ2-3; 9 nucleotides match TRBD2. Per germline, CDR1 LNHNV and CDR2 YYDKDF (reference sequence). The CDR3 runs 16 residues. V was pared by 5 bases and J by 7 bases, with 13 bases of the junction left unmatched. The CDR3 region is CATSDPPSGVENTQYF. DNA for the CDR3: TGTGCCACCAGCGACCCGCCTAGCGGGGTAGAGAATACGCAGTATTTT.